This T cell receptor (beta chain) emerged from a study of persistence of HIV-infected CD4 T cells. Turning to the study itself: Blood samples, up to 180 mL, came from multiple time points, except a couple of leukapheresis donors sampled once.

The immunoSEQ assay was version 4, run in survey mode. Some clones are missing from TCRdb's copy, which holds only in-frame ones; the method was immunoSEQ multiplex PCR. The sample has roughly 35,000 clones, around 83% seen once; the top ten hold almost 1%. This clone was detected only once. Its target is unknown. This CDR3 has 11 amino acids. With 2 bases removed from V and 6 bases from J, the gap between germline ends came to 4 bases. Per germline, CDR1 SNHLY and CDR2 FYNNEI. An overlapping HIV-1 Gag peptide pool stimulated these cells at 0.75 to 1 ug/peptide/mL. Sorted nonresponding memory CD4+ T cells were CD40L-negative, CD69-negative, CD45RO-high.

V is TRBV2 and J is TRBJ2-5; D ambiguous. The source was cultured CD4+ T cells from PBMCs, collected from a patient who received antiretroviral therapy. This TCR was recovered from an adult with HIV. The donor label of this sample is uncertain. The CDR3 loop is CASSEPKTQYF. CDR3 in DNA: TGTGCCAGCAGTGAACCCAAGACCCAGTACTTC.